These 31 T cell receptor beta chains were sequenced from one sample in a study of identical twins. TCRdb re-called the 5' RACE reads with MiXCR, one entry per CDR3 protein. The sample lists more than 650,000 distinct CDR3 sequences, roughly 6.2% occurring once. Sequencing input: naive T cells sorted from blood. The receptors stem from a young man in good health.

This clonotype has ten or more counts. The chain links TRBV29-1 to TRBJ2-1; 9 bases are shared with TRBD2. Germline CDR1 is SQVTM and CDR2 is ANQGSEA. This CDR3 is built from 15 residues. V lost 4 bases and J lost 5; bases outside the gene matches: 9. CDR3 DNA: TGCAGCGTTGGCAGGGGTTTAGCGGGAGACAATGAGCAGTTCTTC. As protein: CSVGRGLAGDNEQFF.

This clonotype was seen more than once but under ten times. The chain has TRBV6-1 and TRBJ2-1; D perhaps matches TRBD2 (5 bases). The length of the CDR3 is 18 residues. With 1 base removed from V and 0 bases from J, the gap between germline ends came to 16 bases. The V gene's germline CDR1 is MNHNS and CDR2 SASEGT. CDR3 nucleotides: TGTGCCAGCAGTGAAGGGTCTCTCCTAGGAGGCTCCTACAATGAGCAGTTCTTC. It yields the protein CASSEGSLLGGSYNEQFF.

This clonotype appeared a few times. V usage is TRBV19 and J usage is TRBJ2-3, with 9 bases identical to TRBD2. The CDR3 runs to 14 residues. V lost 4 bases, J lost 4 bases, and 3 bases stayed unmatched. Germline values: CDR1 LNHDA, CDR2 SQIVND (reference sequence). The CDR3 is CASSTSGASDTQYF. In DNA, the CDR3 is TGTGCCAGTAGTACTAGCGGGGCCTCAGATACGCAGTATTTT. The full variable domain, with the rest looked up from reference TRBV19 and TRBJ2-3, is DGGITQSPKYLFRKEGQNVTLSCEQNLNHDAMYWYRQDPGQGLRLIYYSQIVNDFQKGDIAEGYSVSREKKESFPLTVTSAQKNPTAFYLCASSTSGASDTQYFGPGTRLTVL.

This clonotype was observed a few times. This rearrangement joins TRBV4-2 to TRBJ2-1; TRBD2 matches 10 bases. The CDR3 totals 16 residues. J gave up 6 bases and V 4 bases, and 9 bases lay outside the gene matches. Germline-derived CDR1 and CDR2 are LGHNA and YNFKEQ. The CDR3 nucleotides are TGTGCCAGCAGCCCCCTCTCAGCGGGAGGGCCCAATGAGCAGTTCTTC. It yields the protein CASSPLSAGGPNEQFF.

This clonotype was counted at least ten times. This chain joins TRBV20-1 and TRBJ1-4; no reliable D call. Trimming removed 1 base at V and 5 bases at J, with 14 bases between. The CDR3 is 15 residues long. Germline CDR1 is DFQATT and CDR2 is SNEGSKA (reference sequence). This chain's CDR3 is CSARGTWGNNEKLFF. The CDR3 coding sequence is TGCAGTGCTAGAGGGACCTGGGGAAACAATGAAAAACTGTTTTTT.

The chain joins TRBV27 to TRBJ2-7, with 14 nucleotides matching TRBD2. The CDR3 covers 15 residues. J gave up 5 bases and V 4 bases, and 4 bases lay outside the gene matches. Germline loops: CDR1 MNHEY, CDR2 SMNVEV (reference sequence). The CDR3 bases are TGTGCCAGCAGTTCCGGGACTAGCGGGAGAAACGAGCAGTACGTC. This translates into CASSSGTSGRNEQYV.

The V and J genes are TRBV3-1 and TRBJ1-1; TRBD1 is a possible D gene (5 bases). Looked up from germline, CDR1 is LGHDT and CDR2 is YNNKEL (reference sequence). V was shortened by 5 bases and J by 3 bases, with 13 bases between the two germline ends. The CDR3 spans 14 residues. The CDR3 DNA follows: TGTGCCAGCAGCTATTTAGGGACGGACACTGAAGCTTTCTTT. Amino acid sequence: CASSYLGTDTEAFF. The whole variable domain, remainder taken from reference TRBV3-1 and TRBJ1-1, is DTAVSQTPKYLVTQMGNDKSIKCEQNLGHDTMYWYKQDSKKFLKIMFSYNNKELIINETVPNRFSPKSPDKAHLNLHINSLELGDSAVYFCASSYLGTDTEAFFGQGTRLTVV.

The sample holds a few counts of this clonotype. This rearrangement joins TRBV5-1 to TRBJ2-6; possibly TRBD2 for D (5 bases). This CDR3 has 15 residues. V was clipped by 4 bases and J by 2 bases, with 10 bases between them. Germline CDR1 and CDR2: SGHRS and YFSETQ. CDR3 in DNA: TGCGCCAGCAGCCCACAGAGGGCTGGGGCCAACGTCCTGACTTTC. It yields the protein CASSPQRAGANVLTF.

The table lists this clonotype with many counts. This rearrangement joins TRBV25-1 to TRBJ1-4; D ambiguous. The V end lost 1 base, the J end lost 8 bases, and 5 bases lay between the germline ends. This CDR3 comprises 12 residues. In germline, CDR1 is MGHDK, CDR2 SYGVNS. This chain's CDR3 is CASSESREKLFF. The DNA of the CDR3 is TGTGCCAGCAGTGAATCACGCGAAAAACTGTTTTTT.

This clonotype was counted a few times. The chain is built from TRBV11-2 and TRBJ2-1; weak D call: TRBD1 (7 bases). The V gene's germline CDR1 is SGHAT and CDR2 FQNNGV. The CDR3 consists of 11 residues. The V and J ends lost 3 bases and 15 bases respectively, with 12 bases between them. CDR3 in amino acids: CASSLAGQRFF. The DNA of the CDR3 is TGTGCCAGCAGCTTGGCGGGACAGAGGTTCTTC. Full variable domain (missing parts from reference TRBV11-2 and TRBJ2-1): EAGVAQSPRYKIIEKRQSVAFWCNPISGHATLYWYQQILGQGPKLLIQFQNNGVVDDSQLPKDRFSAERLKGVDSTLKIQPAKLEDSAVYLCASSLAGQRFFGPGTRLTVL.

This clonotype came up many times. CDR3 residues: CASRGLAGDNEQFF. CDR3 nucleotides: TGTGCCAGCAGAGGACTAGCGGGAGACAATGAGCAGTTCTTC. The gene calls are TRBV6-2 or TRBV6-3 and TRBJ2-1, with 13 bases that match TRBD2. The CDR3 has 14 residues. Germline V gives CDR1 MNHEY, CDR2 SVGEGT. V lost 6 bases and J lost 5; bases outside the gene matches: 1.

Turning to this clonotype: A read error may account for a junction end that differs from germline. The chain carries TRBV12-3 or TRBV12-4 and TRBJ2-2; D gene ambiguous. This CDR3 is built from 14 residues. The CDR3 protein is CSSSHPVNTGELFF. CDR3 bases: TGTTCCAGCAGTCATCCTGTGAACACCGGGGAGCTGTTTTTT.

The chain recombines TRBV6-2 or TRBV6-3 with TRBJ2-1; 8 bases align to TRBD1. CDR1 and CDR2 (germline): MNHEY, SVGEGT. The CDR3 sequence is 16 residues long. Germline trimming cut 1 base from V and 3 bases from J; bases unmatched to any gene: 5. CDR3 sequence (DNA): TGTGCCAGCAGTTACTTCACGGGACAGGTCTACAATGAGCAGTTCTTC. The encoded protein is CASSYFTGQVYNEQFF.

The chain has TRBV12-3 or TRBV12-4 and TRBJ2-7, with 11 bases that match TRBD2. The CDR3 runs 15 residues. Losses at the gene ends were 5 bases for V and 4 bases for J; bases not matched to a gene: 7. The CDR3, as DNA: TGTGCCAGCAGTGGGGGACTAGCGGAGAGGTACGAGCAGTACTTC. This encodes CASSGGLAERYEQYF.

This clonotype was recorded once. The chain recombines TRBV2 with TRBJ2-7, with 10 positions matching TRBD2. This CDR3 region has 14 residues. Germline CDR1 is SNHLY and CDR2 is FYNNEI. J lost 6 bases, V lost 8 bases, and 10 bases had no gene match. CDR3 bases: TGTGCCAGCGGGAGCGGGAGGGCCGTTACCGAGCAGTACTTC. This codes for CASGSGRAVTEQYF. The complete variable domain, with remaining parts taken from reference TRBV2 and TRBJ2-7, reads EPEVTQTPSHQVTQMGQEVILRCVPISNHLYFYWYRQILGQKVEFLVSFYNNEISEKSEIFDDQFSVERPDGSNFTLKIRSTKLEDSAMYFCASGSGRAVTEQYFGPGTRLTVT.

The chain has TRBV4-3 and TRBJ1-1; 10 nucleotides match TRBD1. V lost 3 bases and J lost 5; bases outside the gene matches: 12. CDR3 length: 17 residues. The V gene's germline CDR1 is LGHNA and CDR2 YSLEER. CDR3 residues: CASSQDFMTGGITEAFF. For the CDR3, the DNA is TGCGCCAGCAGCCAGGACTTTATGACAGGGGGCATTACTGAAGCTTTCTTT.

This clonotype was found many times. V and J are TRBV2 and TRBJ2-5, with a possible D match to TRBD2 (5 bases). V shed 7 bases and J shed 5 bases, with 11 bases lying between them. CDR3 length: 12 residues. Germline CDR1 is SNHLY and CDR2 is FYNNEI. The CDR3 protein is CASIRGVETQYF. The CDR3 DNA follows: TGTGCCAGCATACGGGGAGTGGAGACCCAGTACTTC.

The table lists this clonotype with many counts. The chain carries TRBV5-6 and TRBJ2-7; D call uncertain. CDR3 size: 13 residues. V lost 0 bases and J lost 1, with 5 bases in between. The germline V gene encodes CDR1 SGHDT and CDR2 YYEEEE. The CDR3 DNA reads TGTGCCAGCAGCTTGGTCAGATCCTACGAGCAGTACTTC. The encoded protein is CASSLVRSYEQYF.

This clonotype was observed many times. The DNA is left out, because the CDR3 cannot be placed on it with certainty; the CDR3 is given as TCRdb lists it. The gene calls are TRBV28 and TRBJ2-5; TRBD1 is taken as the D call from the table, unchecked against the DNA. CDR1 MDHEN and CDR2 SYDVKM come from the germline V gene. Both ends counted, the CDR3 spans 11 residues. Here the CDR3 reads CASSWGTGAVF.

This clonotype was picked up many times. CDR3 in amino acids: CASSQDNGYYGYTF. The CDR3 DNA is TGCGCCAGCAGCCAAGATAACGGCTACTATGGCTACACCTTC. This chain joins TRBV4-3 and TRBJ1-2, with D unresolved. CDR1 and CDR2 (germline): LGHNA, YSLEER. V lost 0 bases and J 3 bases, leaving 8 bases between the germline ends. The CDR3 extends over 14 amino acids.

This chain links TRBV20-1 with TRBJ2-2; no definite D call. The CDR3 contains 15 residues. The germline gives CDR1 DFQATT, CDR2 SNEGSKA (reference sequence). Deletions cut 5 bases from V and 0 bases from J, with 13 bases between. CDR3 in DNA: TGCAGTGCTCCCAGTGGCGGTCCGAACACCGGGGAGCTGTTTTTT. This translates into CSAPSGGPNTGELFF.

This clonotype has only a few counts. The chain uses TRBV7-9 and TRBJ2-7, with TRBD2 matching 7 bases. The V and J ends lost 2 bases and 0 bases, in that order; junction bases with no gene match: 4. The CDR3 totals 15 residues. Germline V CDR1 and CDR2: SEHNR, FQNEAQ (reference sequence). The CDR3 DNA is TGTGCCAGCAGCTTACTAGCGGCCAACTCCTACGAGCAGTACTTC. Its translation is CASSLLAANSYEQYF.

This clonotype was found many times. This chain connects TRBV6-1 to TRBJ2-7; 8 bases are shared with TRBD2. The CDR3 contains 15 residues. Looked up from germline, CDR1 is MNHNS and CDR2 is SASEGT. The V and J ends lost 9 bases and 4 bases, in that order; junction bases with no gene match: 14. This chain's CDR3 is CASRGSRAGEYEQYV. Written as DNA, the CDR3 is TGTGCCAGTCGGGGATCAAGAGCGGGAGAATACGAGCAGTACGTC.

This clonotype was found many times. V gene TRBV5-1 combines with J gene TRBJ2-7, with D perhaps TRBD1 (6 bases). With 0 bases removed from V and 3 bases from J, the gap between germline ends came to 10 bases. Germline V gene data show CDR1 as SGHRS and CDR2 as YFSETQ. The CDR3 spans 14 residues. The CDR3 sequence: CASSLGGTYYEQYV. In DNA form, the CDR3 reads TGCGCCAGCAGCTTGGGTGGGACATACTACGAGCAGTACGTC.

This clonotype was counted a few times. V gene TRBV5-1 combines with J gene TRBJ1-1, with 11 nucleotides matching TRBD1. V dropped 6 bases and J dropped 1; count of bases not matched to a gene: 5. The CDR3 has 15 amino acids. In germline, CDR1 is SGHRS, CDR2 YFSETQ. The CDR3 sequence is CASTRTGGTNTEAFF. CDR3 nucleotide sequence: TGCGCCAGCACACGGACAGGGGGCACGAACACTGAAGCTTTCTTT.

This clonotype has a count of ten or more. In nucleotides, the CDR3 is TGCAGTGCTAGAGAACGTACTAGCGCCACCTACAATGAGCAGTTCTTC. It specifies CSARERTSATYNEQFF. This rearrangement joins TRBV20-1 to TRBJ2-1, with 7 nucleotides matching TRBD2. Looked up from germline, CDR1 is DFQATT and CDR2 is SNEGSKA (reference sequence). V lost 0 bases to trimming and J lost 2 bases; unmatched junction nucleotides: 7. The CDR3 length is 16 residues.

The table lists this clonotype with many counts. This chain's CDR3 is CASSPGQGFDEQFF. The CDR3 DNA sequence: TGTGCCAGCTCACCAGGACAGGGTTTCGATGAGCAGTTCTTC. The V gene is TRBV18, the J gene TRBJ2-1; TRBD1 matches 8 bases. The CDR3 covers 14 residues. CDR1 KGHSH and CDR2 LQKENI come from the germline V gene. The trim removed 2 bases at V and 8 bases at J, leaving 5 bases unmatched.

This clonotype was found a few times. The gene calls are TRBV7-9 and TRBJ2-3; 9 bases line up with TRBD2. Per germline, CDR1 SEHNR and CDR2 FQNEAQ (reference sequence). This CDR3 comprises 16 residues. V lost 2 bases to trimming and J lost 3 bases; unmatched junction nucleotides: 6. The CDR3 DNA reads as TGTGCCAGCAGCTTATTAGCGGGAGATGGGACAGATACGCAGTATTTT. Amino acids: CASSLLAGDGTDTQYF.

In regard to this clonotype: This clone may be a read error of a much larger clone one base away. The chain is built from TRBV20-1 and TRBJ2-1; 7 nucleotides agree with TRBD1. Germline assignment: CDR1 DFQATT and CDR2 SNEGSKA (reference sequence). V trimming: 5 bases; J trimming: 6 bases; junction bases outside the gene matches: 10. This CDR3 contains 14 residues. Here the CDR3 reads CSASTGQVFNEQFF. The CDR3 DNA sequence: TGCAGTGCTTCGACAGGGCAGGTTTTCAATGAGCAGTTCTTC.

This sequence joins TRBV24-1 and TRBJ2-3; 8 positions match TRBD2. CDR1 is KGHDR and CDR2 is SFDVKD in the germline V gene. With 3 bases clipped from V and 1 base from J, the junction kept 5 bases outside the gene matches. CDR3 length: 16 residues. The CDR3 nucleotides read TGTGCCACCAGTGATCCCTGGCGGGAGGGCACAGATACGCAGTATTTT. Amino acids: CATSDPWREGTDTQYF.

In its sample, this clonotype was seen many times. The rearrangement joins TRBV6-1 to TRBJ2-3, with a tentative D call TRBD2 (5 bases). Germline V gene sequence: CDR1 MNHNS, CDR2 SASEGT. The CDR3 spans 15 residues. V was clipped by 5 bases and J by 2 bases, with 14 bases between them. DNA for the CDR3: TGTGCCAGCAGTCCCCAGACTACCTACACAGATACGCAGTATTTT. This sequence encodes CASSPQTTYTDTQYF.